This T cell receptor (beta chain) was obtained from a study of shared clonotypes between healthy human individuals. Here immunoSEQ multiplex PCR was the method, and the copy in TCRdb shows in-frame clones only, minus some. The sample contains a few million clones, about 90% of which appear only once. The CDR3 totals 18 residues. Germline trimming cut 7 bases from V and 5 bases from J; bases unmatched to any gene: 19. From germline, CDR1 is LGHNT and CDR2 FRNRAP. Sequences were obtained from naive CD4+ T cells from PBMCs. Stated subset: CD45RA+ positively selected. The chain couples TRBV12-5 to TRBJ2-5; TRBD1 aligns across 10 bases. This TCR derives from a man younger than 35 in good health. Some clones in this sample may be carry-over from other donors' samples. DNA for the CDR3: TGTGCTAGTGCCCTTGGGGTGACAGGGGGCTCGTCTTCCGAGACCCAGTACTTC. Amino acids: CASALGVTGGSSSETQYF.